This TCR beta chain comes out of a study of T cell responses to AZD1222 COVID-19 vaccine. Study-wide results and caveats: Along spike, vaccine-associated CD4 TCRs were found throughout, with dominance at 160-218 and 743-854. Reportedly, nearly half the spike-specific TCRs target unmutated variant regions. Donors in the cohort were predominantly white British and more often female, and clonal diversity was possibly underestimated.

About this clone: Its antigen is unidentified.

Trimming took 2 bases from V and 10 from J, leaving 11 bases between them. CDR3 length: 11 amino acids. The V gene's germline CDR1 is DFQATT and CDR2 SNEGSKA (reference sequence). TCRdb keeps only in-frame clones here, not all; method: immunoSEQ multiplex PCR. The data hold tens of thousands of clones, with 87% observed a single time. The clonotype was recovered from an adult who received the AZD1222 COVID-19 vaccine. The source material was peripheral blood, sampled 28 days after the second AZD1222 dose. The chain is built from TRBV20-1 and TRBJ1-1; unclear D gene. The DNA of the CDR3 is TGCAGTGCTAGACCTGGGGTGGGAGCTTTCTTT. It is translated as CSARPGVGAFF.